This T cell receptor beta chain is from a study of T cells after yellow fever vaccination. In the study overall: Preparing low-cell-number fractions relied on SMART-Seq v4 Ultra Low Input.

This clonotype was detected ten times or more. TCRdb passed the 5' RACE reads through MiXCR, listing each CDR3 protein once. The sample has 620,000 or so distinct CDR3 sequences, 10% to 15% seen once. The sample consisted of PBMCs, taken on the day of the yellow fever booster vaccination. The clonotype comes from a man under 40 who received the YFV17D yellow fever vaccine.

DNA for the CDR3: TGTGCCACCGGGACAGGGGCCCACGAGCAGTACTTC. Protein sequence: CATGTGAHEQYF. The genes are TRBV19 and TRBJ2-7; TRBD1 agrees at 10 bases. Per the germline V gene, CDR1 is LNHDA and CDR2 is SQIVND (reference sequence). The CDR3 runs 12 residues. Trimming at V came to 10 bases and at J to 5 bases, leaving 5 bases not matched to a gene.